This T cell receptor (beta chain) is from a study of cytomegalovirus exposure and HLA in healthy donors. Notes on this clone: The target antigen is unknown.

PCR employed 60 Vbeta and 13 Jbeta primers. Libraries were prepared by immunoSEQ multiplex PCR; TCRdb keeps only in-frame clonotypes and omits some of them. The sample lists about 110,000 clones, 76% occurring once. Study findings and constraints: The study had only CMV serostatus as immune exposure information.

The V gene's germline CDR1 is MNHEY and CDR2 SVGAGI. V lost 5 bases to trimming and J lost 4 bases; unmatched junction nucleotides: 11. The CDR3 spans 15 residues. Input material: PBMCs. The clonotype comes from a young man in good health and CMV-seropositive. V gene TRBV6-5 combines with J gene TRBJ2-7, with 7 bases identical to TRBD1. The CDR3 DNA sequence: TGTGCCAGCAGTGGCCGGGACAGCGTCCGGTACGAGCAGTACTTC. Translating it yields CASSGRDSVRYEQYF.